In this sample, the clone carrying this TCR beta chain turned up a few times. Its antigen is not known. This entry belongs to a study of CD8+ T cells in alopecia areata. Regarding the study as a whole: Relative to normal scalp, lesional scalp, especially alopecia totalis/universalis, showed higher clonality. TCR sharing was clearer in mice than between patients, perhaps partly owing to patient HLA diversity.

Alopecia areata patients provided lesional scalp punch biopsies and peripheral blood. Germline values: CDR1 SQVTM, CDR2 ANQGSEA. The CDR3 has 13 amino acids. V was clipped by 8 bases and J by 1 base; unmatched bases: 5. Extraction of RNA preceded its reverse transcription into cDNA, which served as the sequencing template. Sequencing was performed with immunoSEQ multiplex PCR; in TCRdb, only in-frame clones are kept and a portion is missing. This sample yields about 150,000 clones, of which around 47% are seen a single time; around 6.8% belongs to the top ten. Sequencing was carried out using CD4+ T cells sorted from blood. The chain uses TRBV29-1 and TRBJ1-1; 9 bases fit TRBD1. The sequence came from a human donor with alopecia areata. This CDR3 reads CSKRGQGNTEAFF. DNA of the CDR3: TGCAGCAAGAGGGGACAGGGGAACACTGAAGCTTTCTTT. Together with reference TRBV29-1 and TRBJ1-1, the CDR3 gives the full variable domain: SAVISQKPSRDICQRGTSLTIQCQVDSQVTMMFWYRQQPGQSLTLIATANQGSEATYESGFVIDKFPISRPNLTFSTLTVSNMSPEDSSIYLCSKRGQGNTEAFFGQGTRLTVV.